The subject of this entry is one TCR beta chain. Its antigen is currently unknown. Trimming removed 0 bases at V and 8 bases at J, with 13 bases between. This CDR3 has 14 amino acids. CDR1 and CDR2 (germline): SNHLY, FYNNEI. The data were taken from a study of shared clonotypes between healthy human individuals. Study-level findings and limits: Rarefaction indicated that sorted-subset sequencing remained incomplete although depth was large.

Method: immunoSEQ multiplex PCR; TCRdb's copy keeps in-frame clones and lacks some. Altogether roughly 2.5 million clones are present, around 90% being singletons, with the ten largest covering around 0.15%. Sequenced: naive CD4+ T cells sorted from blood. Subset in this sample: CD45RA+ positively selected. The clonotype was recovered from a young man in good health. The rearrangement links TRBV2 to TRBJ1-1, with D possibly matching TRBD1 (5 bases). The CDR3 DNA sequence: TGTGCCAGCAGTGAAGCCCGCGGAGGGGTCGAAGCTTTCTTT. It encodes CASSEARGGVEAFF.